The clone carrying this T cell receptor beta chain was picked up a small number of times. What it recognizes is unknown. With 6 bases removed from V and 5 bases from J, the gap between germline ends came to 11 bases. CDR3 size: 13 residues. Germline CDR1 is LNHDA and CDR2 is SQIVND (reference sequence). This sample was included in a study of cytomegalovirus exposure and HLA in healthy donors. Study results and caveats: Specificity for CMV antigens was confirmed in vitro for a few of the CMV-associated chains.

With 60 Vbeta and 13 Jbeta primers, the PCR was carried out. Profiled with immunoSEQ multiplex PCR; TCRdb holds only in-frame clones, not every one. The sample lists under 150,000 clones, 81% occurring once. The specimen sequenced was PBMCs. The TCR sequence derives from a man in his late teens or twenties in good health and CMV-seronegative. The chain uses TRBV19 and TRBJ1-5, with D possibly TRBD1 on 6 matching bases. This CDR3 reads CASRGQLDQPQHF. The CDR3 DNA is TGTGCCAGTAGAGGACAGCTAGATCAGCCCCAGCATTTT.